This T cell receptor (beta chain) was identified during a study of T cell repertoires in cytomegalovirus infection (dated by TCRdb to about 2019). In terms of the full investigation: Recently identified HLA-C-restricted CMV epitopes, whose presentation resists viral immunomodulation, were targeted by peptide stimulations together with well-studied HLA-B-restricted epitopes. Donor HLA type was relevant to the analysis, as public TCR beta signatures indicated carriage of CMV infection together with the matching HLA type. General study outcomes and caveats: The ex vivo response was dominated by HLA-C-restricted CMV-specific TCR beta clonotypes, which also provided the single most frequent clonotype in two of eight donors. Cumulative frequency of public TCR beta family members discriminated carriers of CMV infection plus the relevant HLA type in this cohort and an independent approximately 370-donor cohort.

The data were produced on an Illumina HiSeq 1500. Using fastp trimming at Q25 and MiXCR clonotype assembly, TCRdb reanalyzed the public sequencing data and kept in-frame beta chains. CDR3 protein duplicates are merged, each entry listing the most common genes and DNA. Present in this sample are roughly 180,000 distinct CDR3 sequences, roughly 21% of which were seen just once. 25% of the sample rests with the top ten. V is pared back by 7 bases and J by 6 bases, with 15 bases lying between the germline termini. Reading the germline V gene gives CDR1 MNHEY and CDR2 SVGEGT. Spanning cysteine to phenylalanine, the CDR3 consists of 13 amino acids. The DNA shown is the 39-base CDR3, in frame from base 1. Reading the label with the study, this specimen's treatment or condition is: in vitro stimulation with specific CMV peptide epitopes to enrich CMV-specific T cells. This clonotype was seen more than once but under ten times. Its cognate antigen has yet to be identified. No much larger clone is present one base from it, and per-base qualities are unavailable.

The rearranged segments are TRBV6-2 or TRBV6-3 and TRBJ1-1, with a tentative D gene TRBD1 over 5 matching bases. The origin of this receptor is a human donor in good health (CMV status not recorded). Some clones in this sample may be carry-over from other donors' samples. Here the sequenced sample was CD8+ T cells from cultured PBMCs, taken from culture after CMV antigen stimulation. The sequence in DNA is TGTGCCAGCACCCCGGGGGGGACCGCTGAAGCTTTCTTT. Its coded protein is CASTPGGTAEAFF.